This T cell receptor beta chain is from a study of beta chain features in type 1 diabetes (dated 2018 in TCRdb). Study-level background: Mean age, gender distribution, total cell number and subset yield did not differ between patients and healthy donors. Across all samples, about 110 million sorted cells were examined, and cell number per subset correlated strongly with RNA yield. Whereas all 30 or so donors provided naive and central memory subsets, regulatory and stem cell-like memory subsets were isolated from just 8 patients and about 8 healthy donors. The study compared the TCRB repertoires of sorted circulating CD4+ T cell subsets in recently diagnosed type 1 diabetes patients with those in matched healthy donors.

The entire isolated RNA was reverse transcribed using the High Capacity cDNA Reverse Transcription Kit, and thus expressed TCRB transcripts were sequenced. Deep immunoSEQ sequencing was performed on naive, central memory and regulatory T cell samples, with an average of roughly 3.6 million total reads per sample. Sorted cells were lysed in RLT buffer, and RNA was extracted using DNase-treated RNeasy Micro or Mini kits according to cell number. Each cell subset was processed separately to prevent cross-contamination, with patient and healthy donor samples processed together. The immunoSEQ multiplex PCR was used to amplify TCRB sequences from cDNA, yielding 87-bp fragments that span the CDR3 region. Sequencing of the amplicons was done on the Illumina HiSeq platform. As for the authors' bioinformatics: PCR bias was computationally corrected using synthetic template baselines, reads within Hamming distance 2 were collapsed, and singletons that could not be merged were discarded. Reads were aligned to IMGT to assign V, D and J genes, CDR3 length, and insertions or deletions at six rearrangement sites. Within each subset, clonotype counts were normalized to the number of sorted cells before true diversity and Gini coefficients were calculated with the tcR R package. The overlap coefficient, calculated on TCRB nucleotide sequences, was used to quantify repertoire sharing. Out-of-frame TCRB sequences from naive cells were analyzed to stand in for the pre-selection repertoire. Held by TCRdb, this immuneACCESS table contains in-frame sequences only and omits some clones. Under half of the omission traces to an unresolved V gene where checked; the cause of the rest is unknown. V, J and clone size were drawn from that table, and D and trimming were deduced from the DNA. The sample data list 630,000 or so clones, and around 15% of these were observed just once. The ten largest account for roughly 0.04% of the sample.

General study outcomes and caveats: Naive, central memory and regulatory TCRB repertoires appeared more similar among patients than among healthy donors. Because small numbers of individuals were included in the HLA sub-analyses, any influence of HLA type on TCRB rearrangement was left unresolved. In all four CD4+ subsets, TCRB CDR3 length was moderately but significantly shorter in type 1 diabetes patients. Because cDNA was sequenced instead of genomic DNA, activated cells with high expression could be over-represented, although the groups did not differ in activation or CD3 levels. Fewer insertions and more nucleotide deletions at VDJ recombination sites were observed in patients with type 1 diabetes, implying thymic rearrangement abnormalities. PCR might favor shorter templates, but patient and control samples were amplified and corrected together, so any skew would affect both groups equally.

CDR1 LNHDA and CDR2 SQIVND were looked up in the germline V gene (reference sequence). There are 16 amino acids in the CDR3, from cysteine to phenylalanine inclusive. The retained sequence is limited to the CDR3, 48 bases, with the frame set at the first base. V is shortened by 7 bases, J by 0 bases, and the region joining them spans 13 bases. Details on this clone: It lacks a known antigen. Base-call qualities are not available, and no considerably larger clone is one nucleotide away.

A single peripheral blood draw of around 120 mL on average was collected from each donor into heparinised tubes. A BD FACSAria II was used to sort naive, central memory, regulatory and stem cell-like memory CD4+ T cells with a panel that included CD45RO, CCR7, CD25, CD127, CD95 and CD27. Every sorted population had a purity above 98%. PBMCs were isolated right away by Lymphoprep density gradient centrifugation and were stained directly, without culture. So that batch effects would be minimized, each experiment stained and sorted samples in pairs, pairing one healthy donor with one patient. Sequencing was performed on naive CD4+ T cells from blood. The sample's cell subset or site label, in plain terms: true naive CD4+ T cells. The sequence derives from a man younger than 30 with type 1 diabetes. Recombination linked TRBV19 to TRBJ2-6; the D segment cannot be called with confidence. The CDR3 protein: CASTPFQSSGANVLTF. The DNA sequence follows: TGTGCCAGTACCCCTTTCCAGAGCTCTGGGGCCAACGTCCTGACTTTC.